The 14 T cell receptor beta chains below were found in one sample sequenced in a study of blood T cell repertoires in COVID-19. The table came from immunoSEQ multiplex PCR; TCRdb's copy has only in-frame clones and leaves some out. This sample yields 200,000 to 250,000 clones, of which 70% to 85% are seen a single time; approximately 16% belongs to the top ten. Sequencing was performed on PBMCs or T cells enriched from blood (not recorded which). These receptors came from a man between 35 and 55 years old who had recovered from COVID-19.

The V gene is TRBV10-2, the J gene TRBJ1-1; no clear D gene. The CDR3 is made up of 16 amino acids. Deletions cut 2 bases from V and 3 bases from J, with 16 bases between. Per germline, CDR1 WSHSY and CDR2 SAAADI. The CDR3 sequence: CASSEPFSDGDTEAFF. The CDR3 nucleotides are TGCGCCAGCAGTGAGCCGTTTTCCGACGGAGACACTGAAGCTTTCTTT.

The V and J genes are TRBV5-1 and TRBJ1-1, with D hard to call. V was trimmed by 5 bases and J by 8 bases, leaving 13 bases between them. The CDR3 length is 12 residues. CDR1 and CDR2 from the germline V gene are SGHRS and YFSETQ. In nucleotides, the CDR3 is TGCGCCAGCAGACTAGGACGGACCGAAGCTTTCTTT. This sequence encodes CASRLGRTEAFF.

The chain links TRBV7-2 to TRBJ2-3; TRBD2 matches at 7 bases. The CDR3 contains 15 residues. Germline V lookup: CDR1 SGHTA, CDR2 FQGNSA. V trimming: 6 bases; J trimming: 4 bases; junction bases outside the gene matches: 10. CDR3: CASSFWGEGADTQYF. CDR3 nucleotide sequence: TGTGCCAGCAGTTTTTGGGGGGAGGGTGCAGATACGCAGTATTTT.

The V call is TRBV19, the J call TRBJ1-5; 9 bases fit TRBD1. With 2 bases clipped from V and 6 bases from J, the junction kept 5 bases outside the gene matches. This CDR3 has 15 residues. Germline CDR1 reads LNHDA; CDR2 reads SQIVND (reference sequence). The CDR3 here is CASSIPGQGGQPQHF. CDR3 DNA: TGTGCCAGTAGTATACCGGGACAGGGCGGTCAGCCCCAGCATTTT.

The chain carries TRBV5-1 and TRBJ1-1; 7 positions match TRBD1. The V gene end was trimmed by 1 base and the J gene end by 3 bases; junction bases not matched to a gene: 6. Germline V gene data show CDR1 as SGHRS and CDR2 as YFSETQ. The length of the CDR3 is 15 residues. CDR3 bases: TGCGCCAGCAGCTTGACAGGGGCCTGGGACACTGAAGCTTTCTTT. Translated: CASSLTGAWDTEAFF.

The chain employs TRBV10-3 and TRBJ2-7; possibly TRBD1 for D (6 bases). V was pared by 4 bases and J by 0 bases, with 7 bases between. This CDR3 has 13 residues. The V gene's germline CDR1 is ENHRY and CDR2 SYGVKD. The CDR3 DNA reads as TGTGCCATCAGTGTACAGGGCTCCTACGAGCAGTACTTC. It encodes CAISVQGSYEQYF.

The rearrangement joins TRBV4-1 to TRBJ2-2; 12 bases align to TRBD2. V dropped 11 bases and J dropped 2; count of bases not matched to a gene: 9. The CDR3 contains 16 residues. Germline CDR1 reads MGHRA; CDR2 reads YSYEKL. The CDR3, as DNA: TGCGCCGCTCGGACTAGCGGGGAGATAAACACCGGGGAGCTGTTTTTT. Translation: CAARTSGEINTGELFF.

This chain connects TRBV29-1 to TRBJ2-3, with TRBD2 matching 8 bases. The CDR3 sequence is 13 residues long. With 4 bases clipped from V and 5 bases from J, the junction kept 5 bases outside the gene matches. Per germline, CDR1 SQVTM and CDR2 ANQGSEA. This CDR3 is CSVVTSGKDTQYF. The CDR3 DNA sequence: TGCAGCGTTGTAACTAGCGGCAAAGATACGCAGTATTTT.

Only a few counts were recorded for this clone. The chain employs TRBV4-1 and TRBJ2-7, with 8 bases lining up with TRBD1. The CDR3 has 15 amino acids. The germline V gene encodes CDR1 MGHRA and CDR2 YSYEKL. V shed 3 bases and J 2 bases; nucleotides not matched to a gene: 6. CDR3 DNA sequence: TGCGCCAGCAGCCATCCGGGACAGGCCACCTACGAGCAGTACTTC. It codes for CASSHPGQATYEQYF.

J is TRBJ1-1 and V is TRBV11-2, with D possibly TRBD1 on 6 matching bases. This CDR3 spans 15 amino acids. Germline V CDR1 and CDR2: SGHAT, FQNNGV. Deletions cut 5 bases from V and 6 bases from J, with 19 bases between. The CDR3 nucleotides read TGTGCCAGCAGCCCACAACAGGGTCTCTCGGCTGAAGCTTTCTTT. Protein product: CASSPQQGLSAEAFF.

There are a few counts of this clone. Here the CDR3 DNA reads TGTGCCAGCAGCTTGCCCGCGGGAGCCAGTGAGCAGTTCTTC. Its translation: CASSLPAGASEQFF. The chain is built from TRBV5-6 and TRBJ2-1; 7 bases are a match to TRBD2. This CDR3 comprises 14 residues. CDR1 and CDR2 from the germline V gene are SGHDT and YYEEEE. V lost 1 base, J lost 9 bases, and 7 bases stayed unmatched.

The chain has TRBV18 and TRBJ2-7, with a weak D call TRBD1 (6 bases). This CDR3 spans 13 amino acids. Germline CDR1 is KGHSH and CDR2 is LQKENI. V lost 3 bases and J 4 bases, leaving 10 bases between the germline ends. DNA of the CDR3: TGTGCCAGCTCACCGATAGGGGGTTACGAGCAGTACTTC. Its protein product is CASSPIGGYEQYF.

The chain links TRBV28 to TRBJ1-2, with D perhaps TRBD1 (5 bases). CDR3 length: 14 residues. The V gene lost 5 bases and the J gene lost 6 bases, with 16 bases spanning the gap. Per germline, CDR1 MDHEN and CDR2 SYDVKM. Here the CDR3 reads CASSRTGKGDGYTF. The CDR3 nucleotides read TGTGCCAGCAGTAGAACAGGAAAAGGGGATGGCTACACCTTC.

This chain links TRBV10-2 with TRBJ2-1; 9 bases fit TRBD2. V gave up 5 bases and J gave up 2 bases; unmatched junction bases: 7. CDR3 length equals 16 residues. Germline assignment: CDR1 WSHSY and CDR2 SAAADI. The CDR3, as DNA: TGCGCCAGCAGTTTACATCTAGCGGGGACCTACAATGAGCAGTTCTTC. This translates into CASSLHLAGTYNEQFF.